The 13 T cell receptor beta chains below were found in one sample sequenced in a study of blood T cell repertoires in COVID-19. The assay was immunoSEQ multiplex PCR, and TCRdb's table has in-frame clones only and misses some. Of approximately 40,000 clones listed, about four fifths are singletons. Sequencing was done on a sample of peripheral blood. The receptors shown here come from a man aged 80 or over with active or convalescent COVID-19.

The V gene is TRBV5-1, the J gene TRBJ2-5, with D perhaps TRBD1 (5 bases). The CDR3 has 15 amino acids. The germline V gene encodes CDR1 SGHRS and CDR2 YFSETQ. V gave up 1 base and J gave up 1 base, with 11 bases separating them. The CDR3: CASSLNPDTQETQYF. The DNA for the CDR3 is TGCGCCAGCAGCTTGAACCCGGACACCCAAGAGACCCAGTACTTC.

The rearrangement joins TRBV20-1 to TRBJ2-7, with D possibly matching TRBD2 (6 bases). CDR3 size: 11 residues. The germline CDR1 and CDR2 sequences are DFQATT and SNEGSKA (reference sequence). V lost 4 bases and J 9 bases, leaving 13 bases between the germline ends. The CDR3 reads CSAMGGARQYF. CDR3 bases: TGCAGTGCTATGGGGGGTGCACGGCAGTACTTC.

The chain recombines TRBV5-1 with TRBJ2-5; D might be TRBD2 (6 bases). The germline V gene encodes CDR1 SGHRS and CDR2 YFSETQ. V gave up 1 base and J gave up 4 bases, with 17 bases separating them. There are 16 residues in the CDR3. The CDR3 region has the DNA TGCGCCAGCAGCTTGACGGGTTTCGGGGGTGGAGAGACCCAGTACTTC. Encoded protein: CASSLTGFGGGETQYF.

J is TRBJ2-1 and V is TRBV4-2; D gene ambiguous. Germline loops: CDR1 LGHNA, CDR2 YNFKEQ. The length of the CDR3 is 15 residues. Trimming cost V 0 bases and J 0 bases, with 6 bases left between them. CDR3: CASSQESSSYNEQFF. CDR3 bases: TGTGCCAGCAGCCAAGAATCTAGCTCCTACAATGAGCAGTTCTTC.

This clone turned up a few times. This chain links TRBV11-2 with TRBJ2-7, with 8 bases that match TRBD1. The V gene end was trimmed by 3 bases and the J gene end by 3 bases; junction bases not matched to a gene: 4. The CDR3 is 14 amino acids. Germline V gene lookup returns CDR1 SGHAT and CDR2 FQNNGV. Here the CDR3 reads CASSLGTGHYEQYF. The CDR3 nucleotides read TGTGCCAGCAGCTTGGGGACAGGCCACTACGAGCAGTACTTC.

The genes are TRBV30 and TRBJ1-6; D not resolved. The CDR3 spans 14 residues. Germline V gene lookup returns CDR1 GTSNPN and CDR2 SVGIG (reference sequence). V was pared by 8 bases and J by 1 base, with 12 bases between. The CDR3 loop reads CAGGGESYNSPLHF. As DNA, the CDR3 is TGTGCCGGAGGCGGGGAATCCTATAATTCACCCCTCCACTTT.

The chain has TRBV2 and TRBJ2-7; 10 nucleotides agree with TRBD2. Looked up from germline, CDR1 is SNHLY and CDR2 is FYNNEI. V lost 3 bases and J lost 7; bases outside the gene matches: 6. This CDR3 contains 14 residues. The CDR3 is CASSDPSGRSEQYF. The DNA for the CDR3 is TGTGCCAGCAGTGATCCTAGCGGGAGAAGTGAGCAGTACTTC.

This rearrangement joins TRBV6-5 to TRBJ2-3; TRBD2 aligns across 8 bases. CDR1 is MNHEY, CDR2 SVGAGI, per germline. The CDR3 loop spans 15 amino acids. After removal of 0 bases from V and 2 bases from J, the junction contained 1 base not matched to a gene. As DNA, the CDR3 is TGTGCCAGCAGTTACTCTAGCGGGAACACAGATACGCAGTATTTT. Amino acids: CASSYSSGNTDTQYF.

The chain uses TRBV4-3 and TRBJ1-1; no clear D gene. Germline V gene sequence: CDR1 LGHNA, CDR2 YSLEER. The V and J ends lost 0 bases and 1 base respectively, with 9 bases between them. This CDR3 is 15 amino acids long. DNA for the CDR3: TGCGCCAGCAGCCAAGATATAAGCCAGAACACTGAAGCTTTCTTT. Protein sequence: CASSQDISQNTEAFF.

The chain recombines TRBV30 with TRBJ1-5, with 8 bases lining up with TRBD1. Germline V gene data show CDR1 as GTSNPN and CDR2 as SVGIG (reference sequence). V was pared by 2 bases and J by 8 bases, with 5 bases of the junction left unmatched. This CDR3 has 13 amino acids. The CDR3 nucleotides read TGTGCCTGGAGTAGGCAGGGGGCTGAGCCCCAGCATTTT. Protein: CAWSRQGAEPQHF.

J is TRBJ2-5 and V is TRBV25-1; TRBD2 aligns across 8 bases. Germline CDR1 MGHDK, CDR2 SYGVNS. The CDR3 is made up of 12 amino acids. V shed 6 bases and J 7 bases; nucleotides not matched to a gene: 4. CDR3 in DNA: TGTGCCAGCAGAGCGGGAGCGGGGACCCAGTACTTC. Its translation: CASRAGAGTQYF.

This chain links TRBV10-2 with TRBJ2-1; 9 bases are shared with TRBD1. The germline V gene encodes CDR1 WSHSY and CDR2 SAAADI. After removal of 8 bases from V and 7 bases from J, the junction contained 9 bases not matched to a gene. This CDR3 contains 14 residues. DNA for the CDR3: TGCGCCAGCTTCACCGACAGGGGGGGTAATGAGCAGTTCTTC. Amino acid sequence: CASFTDRGGNEQFF.

The chain recombines TRBV27 with TRBJ2-7; 7 nucleotides match TRBD2. CDR3 size: 16 residues. From germline, CDR1 is MNHEY and CDR2 SMNVEV (reference sequence). J was trimmed by 3 bases and V by 1 base; bases with no gene match: 9. In DNA, the CDR3 is TGTGCCAGCAGTTTATTGTCGGCGGGGGTGCGCTACGAGCAGTACTTC. The encoded protein is CASSLLSAGVRYEQYF.